The rows below give T cell receptor beta chains drawn from one sample of a study of cytomegalovirus exposure and HLA in healthy donors. Profiled with immunoSEQ multiplex PCR; TCRdb holds only in-frame clones, not every one. The repertoire consists of around 280,000 clones, with about 87% occurring once and the leading ten covering about 2.3%. Sequencing was performed on PBMCs. The receptors were gathered from a young woman in good health and CMV-seronegative. Each CDR3 is given with its conserved first and last residue. D genes are given only for firm matches. Clone size appears in some rows only: once, few, many, or a class for an expanded clone.

CDR3 protein | CDR3 DNA | V gene | clone size | J gene | D gene
CASSPPDRGGGYTF | TGTGCCAGCTCACCCCCGGACAGGGGCGGTGGCTACACCTTC | TRBV18 | . | TRBJ1-2 | TRBD1
CASSFLRQASYEQYF | TGTGCCAGCAGTTTCCTAAGACAGGCCTCCTACGAGCAGTACTTC | TRBV27 | . | TRBJ2-7 | .
CASSPGTGGDGYTF | TGCGCCAGCAGCCCGGGGACAGGGGGCGATGGCTACACCTTC | TRBV5-1 | . | TRBJ1-2 | TRBD1
CASSYRPAELYEQYF | TGTGCCAGTAGTTACCGTCCTGCGGAGCTCTACGAGCAGTACTTC | TRBV19 | . | TRBJ2-7 | .
CASRGGTGRNEQFF | TGTGCCAGCAGGGGGGGGACAGGGAGGAATGAGCAGTTCTTC | TRBV6-5 | . | TRBJ2-1 | TRBD1
CASSRTENTEAFF | TGTGCCAGCAGCCGGACAGAGAACACTGAAGCTTTCTTT | TRBV13 | few | TRBJ1-1 | .
CASRSRQIYEQYF | TGTGCAAGTCGCTCCCGACAGATCTACGAGCAGTACTTC | TRBV12-2 | . | TRBJ2-7 | .
CASSETGTGVF | TGTGCCAGCAGCGAAACCGGGACAGGGGTCTTC | TRBV2 | once | TRBJ2-7 | TRBD1
CASSSGVNTEAFF | TGTGCCAGCAGCTCTGGAGTGAACACTGAAGCTTTCTTT | TRBV13 | . | TRBJ1-1 | .
CASSRTGSTNEQFF | TGCGCCAGCTCTCGGACAGGGAGCACCAATGAGCAGTTCTTC | TRBV5-1 | . | TRBJ2-1 | TRBD1
CASSKGGGYEQFF | TGTGCCAGCAGTAAAGGAGGAGGGTATGAGCAGTTCTTC | TRBV11-3 | once | TRBJ2-1 | .
CASSIPPDREVINQPQHF | TGTGCCAGTAGTATCCCCCCGGACAGGGAGGTTATCAATCAGCCCCAGCATTTT | TRBV19 | . | TRBJ1-5 | TRBD1
CSSSLRTQPYGYTF | TGTTCCAGCAGCTTAAGGACACAACCGTATGGCTACACCTTC | TRBV7-9 | . | TRBJ1-2 | .
CASSLREGSGQYF | TGTGCCAGCAGTTTAAGGGAGGGGTCGGGGCAGTACTTC | TRBV27 | . | TRBJ2-7 | TRBD2
CASSLAAVDGYTF | TGTGCCAGCAGCTTGGCCGCGGTCGATGGCTACACCTTC | TRBV5-5 | . | TRBJ1-2 | .
CASSLSGTSFPGEAFF | TGTGCCAGCAGTTTATCTGGGACAAGTTTTCCCGGTGAAGCTTTCTTT | TRBV27 | . | TRBJ1-1 | .
CSSSFFRQGALGEKLFF | TGTTCCAGCAGCTTCTTTCGACAGGGGGCACTTGGTGAAAAACTGTTTTTT | TRBV7-9 | . | TRBJ1-4 | TRBD1
CASSQNSGANVLTF | TGCGCCAGCAGCCAGAATTCTGGGGCCAACGTCCTGACTTTC | TRBV5-1 | . | TRBJ2-6 | .
CAGRDREYGYTF | TGTGCCGGCCGGGACAGGGAATATGGCTACACCTTC | TRBV2 | . | TRBJ1-2 | TRBD1
CASSLVGLSYEQYF | TGTGCCAGCAGCTTAGTGGGGCTTAGCTACGAGCAGTACTTC | TRBV7-8 | . | TRBJ2-7 | .
CASRTDQETQYF | TGTGCCAGCCGGACAGACCAAGAGACCCAGTACTTC | TRBV6-1 | . | TRBJ2-5 | .
CASSRTREGFYGYTF | TGTGCCAGCAGTCGTACCAGGGAAGGGTTCTATGGCTACACCTTC | TRBV6-5 | . | TRBJ1-2 | .
CASSSELGQTYEQYF | TGTGCCAGCAGCTCAGAGTTAGGACAGACCTACGAGCAGTACTTC | TRBV13 | . | TRBJ2-7 | .
CASKDRGDTQYF | TGTGCCAGTAAGGACAGAGGCGATACGCAGTATTTT | TRBV19 | . | TRBJ2-3 | .
CASSLSPAANTGELFF | TGCGCCAGCAGCTTAAGCCCGGCGGCGAACACCGGGGAGCTGTTTTTT | TRBV5-1 | few | TRBJ2-2 | .
CASSLAGATGSVTEAFF | TGCGCCAGCAGCTTGGCAGGGGCCACAGGGTCGGTCACTGAAGCTTTCTTT | TRBV5-1 | few | TRBJ1-1 | .
CASSGETDTQYF | TGTGCCAGCAGCGGGGAGACAGATACGCAGTATTTT | TRBV6-5 | . | TRBJ2-3 | .
CASTVTGDYGELFF | TGTGCCAGCACGGTAACAGGGGATTACGGGGAGCTGTTTTTT | TRBV6-5 | once | TRBJ2-2 | TRBD1
CASSVVPGSNYGYTF | TGTGCCAGCAGCGTCGTGCCGGGGTCTAACTATGGCTACACCTTC | TRBV9 | . | TRBJ1-2 | .
CASSRTGPSSGNTIYF | TGTGCCAGCAGCCGGACAGGGCCAAGCTCTGGAAACACCATATATTTT | TRBV7-8 | . | TRBJ1-3 | TRBD1
CASSYRTGVDTEAFF | TGCGCCAGCAGCTATAGGACAGGGGTGGACACTGAAGCTTTCTTT | TRBV5-1 | . | TRBJ1-1 | TRBD1
CASSLVQAQGGYGYTF | TGTGCCAGCAGCTTAGTACAGGCCCAGGGGGGCTATGGCTACACCTTC | TRBV7-8 | . | TRBJ1-2 | TRBD1